Given below is one T cell receptor beta chain in context. Its target antigen remains unknown. Per-nucleotide qualities are absent, and no much larger clonotype sits a single base away. V gives up 4 bases and J gives up 3 bases, and the segment between their germline ends measures 13 bases. The CDR3 holds 16 amino acids from the cysteine to the phenylalanine. The read is trimmed to its CDR3 DNA, 48 bases read in frame from base 1. CDR1 and CDR2 are drawn from the germline V gene (reference sequence): LGHDT, YNNKEL. The data belong to a study of regulatory T cells in long-lasting Graves disease listed by TCRdb under 2021. In terms of the full investigation: To count as having persistent Graves' disease, a patient had to have received antithyroid drug treatment for over 5 years with TSH receptor autoantibodies remaining persistently positive. Antithyroid drugs had been taken for approximately 9.7 years on average by persistent Graves' disease patients in the clinical cohort. TCR sequencing covered some 13 persistent and some 20 newly diagnosed Graves' disease patients, some 33 samples in total. This study used TCR sequencing and RNA sequencing of peripheral blood to compare persistent Graves' disease patients against newly diagnosed Graves' disease patients. The study took place in China and was registered as a clinical trial.

The meaning of the sample's time point label: persistent/refractory GD, antithyroid drugs over 5 years with positive TRAb. For both TCR sequencing and RNA sequencing, RNA was extracted from PBMCs in TRIzol. The diagnosis of Graves' disease was made according to American Thyroid Association guidelines. The patients came from an endocrinology department in Xi'an, China. Each patient gave approximately 10 milliliters of peripheral blood, collected in an EDTA anticoagulant tube. Ficoll Paque Plus density gradient separation was used to isolate PBMCs, and no further T cell sorting was performed. RNA quality was checked with an Agilent 2100 Bioanalyzer and agarose gel, and concentration with a NanoDrop 2000. What the study reported, not specific to this receptor: The authors acknowledged the small sample size as a limitation that may reduce accuracy. Sequencing and analysis were restricted to the TCR beta chain. Because the primary lesion, thyroid tissue, could not be accessed, the study looked at peripheral blood alone. Compared with newly diagnosed patients, persistent Graves' disease patients had lower TCR Shannon entropy and fewer highly expanded clones, which suggests clonal expansion. TRBV28, TRBJ1-2 and TRBJ2-5 were preferentially used in persistent disease, while TRBV20-1 and TRBJ2-1 were favored in newly diagnosed disease. A larger number of public clonotypes was shared among persistent patients (2,741) than among newly diagnosed patients (approximately 930).

Library construction relied on multiplex PCR. Sequencing was performed on an Illumina HiSeq 4000. TCR beta libraries were built with iRepertoire HTBI primers and Arm-PCR amplification of CDR3 regions. Before sequencing, the PCR products underwent gel purification. In the paper's pipeline: Gene usage analysis of CDR3 amino acid clonotypes relied on the roughly 64 TRBV and around 13 TRBJ segments identified across samples. Filtered high-quality paired reads were merged into contigs using COPE and FqMerger. Contigs were aligned with BLAST to IMGT TRBV, TRBD and TRBJ reference genes, and CDR3 was defined per IMGT. Highly expanded clones were defined as clonotypes with a frequency above 0.1%. Shannon entropy was used to measure repertoire diversity, and the Gini coefficient was used to measure V-J evenness. Clonotypes shared by more than one individual were considered public. In TCRdb, the public reads were trimmed at Q25 with fastp and aligned with MiXCR, with productive beta chains retained. Rows merge per CDR3 protein into single entries with the most common DNA and genes. Here the V and J calls rest on TCRdb's processing, not on the authors' analysis. This sample has over 300,000 distinct CDR3 sequences in its table, and 15% to 20% of those were observed once. Jointly, the top ten make up 29% of the sample.

The TCR was taken from a female donor with Graves disease. This receptor chain uses TRBV3-1 and TRBJ1-6; the D gene is possibly TRBD1, with 6 bases matching. Specimen: peripheral blood mononuclear cells (PBMCs), collected when the disease was refractory, from a patient treated with antithyroid drugs. The CDR3 region: CASSRIGGHYNSPLHF. The DNA sequence is given as TGTGCCAGCAGCCGAATCGGGGGGCACTATAATTCACCCCTCCACTTT.